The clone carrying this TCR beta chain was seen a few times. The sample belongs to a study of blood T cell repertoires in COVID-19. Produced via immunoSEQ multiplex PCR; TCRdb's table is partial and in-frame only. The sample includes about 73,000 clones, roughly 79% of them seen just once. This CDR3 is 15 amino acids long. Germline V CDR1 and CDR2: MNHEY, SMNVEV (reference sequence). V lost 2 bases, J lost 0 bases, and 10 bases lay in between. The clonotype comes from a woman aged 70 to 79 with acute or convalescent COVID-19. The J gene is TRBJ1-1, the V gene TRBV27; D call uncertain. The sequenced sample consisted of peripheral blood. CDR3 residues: CASSLPYTVNTEAFF. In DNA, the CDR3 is TGTGCCAGCAGTTTACCCTACACAGTGAACACTGAAGCTTTCTTT.